The next 13 T cell receptor beta chains were all read from a single sample in a study of cytomegalovirus exposure and HLA in healthy donors (dated by TCRdb to 2016 to 2017). The library relied on the immunoSEQ multiplex PCR assay. For the multiplex PCR, a mixture combining 60 forward primers for TCR Vbeta segments and 13 reverse primers for TCR Jbeta segments was used. Drawn from immuneACCESS, this table holds only the in-frame rearrangements with V and J called that TCRdb kept. Clones are partly lost; checked studies trace under half to an unresolved V gene and leave the rest unexplained. The table for this sample lists 180,000 or so clones. Together, the top ten hold 0.65% to 0.9% of the sample. The sample consisted of PBMCs. The receptor source for this set is a woman aged 18-29 years in good health and CMV-seropositive.

V gene TRBV18 combines with J gene TRBJ2-7; 10 bases fit TRBD2. The CDR3 runs to 15 residues. V dropped 5 bases and J dropped 0; count of bases not matched to a gene: 4. The V gene's germline CDR1 is KGHSH and CDR2 LQKENI. The CDR3 region has the DNA TGTGCCAGCTCAGCTCTAGCGGGGGCCTCCTACGAGCAGTACTTC. This translates into CASSALAGASYEQYF.

The chain joins TRBV5-6 to TRBJ1-1, with a tentative D call TRBD1 (5 bases). V lost 4 bases and J 0 bases, leaving 19 bases between the germline ends. The CDR3 is 17 amino acids. CDR1 SGHDT and CDR2 YYEEEE come from the germline V gene. CDR3 protein: CASSKKVDRTLNTEAFF. CDR3 nucleotide sequence: TGTGCCAGCAGCAAAAAAGTTGACAGAACCTTGAACACTGAAGCTTTCTTT.

The CDR3 region has the DNA TGTGCCAGCAGCTTAGACGCCGGTATAACGGGGGGCTACACCTTC. Encoded protein: CASSLDAGITGGYTF. This chain links TRBV7-2 with TRBJ1-2, with D hard to call. The ends were cut back, 1 base at V and 8 bases at J, with 17 bases in the middle. Germline V lookup: CDR1 SGHTA, CDR2 FQGNSA. The CDR3 runs 15 residues.

The CDR3 loop is CSVHREQAFF. The CDR3, as DNA: TGCAGCGTCCACAGGGAGCAGGCTTTCTTT. The J gene is TRBJ1-1, the V gene TRBV29-1; a weak D match, TRBD1 (6 bases). The V gene lost 6 bases and the J gene lost 11 bases, with 13 bases spanning the gap. CDR1 is SQVTM and CDR2 is ANQGSEA in the germline V gene. The CDR3 contains 10 residues.

This chain uses TRBV15 with TRBJ2-1; 16 bases map to TRBD2. Germline trimming cut 3 bases from V and 8 bases from J; bases unmatched to any gene: 7. CDR1 and CDR2 from the germline V gene are LNHNV and YYDKDF (reference sequence). This CDR3 comprises 17 residues. CDR3 loop: CATSSAPGLAGGDEQFF. The CDR3 bases are TGTGCCACCAGCAGCGCCCCGGGACTAGCGGGGGGGGATGAGCAGTTCTTC.

Regarding this clone: Here the CDR3 omits its conserved ending phenylalanine or tryptophan, so a read error is the likely source. The DNA is omitted, as the CDR3 cannot be located on it reliably, and the CDR3 follows TCRdb's listing. This chain uses TRBV6-6 with TRBJ2-3; TRBD2 is the table's D call, not checked against the DNA. CDR1 is MNHNY and CDR2 is SVGAGI in the germline V gene (reference sequence). The CDR3 is made up of 12 amino acids, end residues included. CDR3 sequence reads: CASSPSGGAACI.

The gene calls are TRBV7-8 and TRBJ2-3; no definite D call. This CDR3 has 13 amino acids. CDR1 and CDR2 (germline): SGHVS, FQNEAQ. V dropped 0 bases and J dropped 2 bases, with 3 bases sitting between them. CDR3 amino acids: CASSLANTDTQYF. The CDR3 DNA reads as TGTGCCAGCAGCTTAGCCAACACAGATACGCAGTATTTT. Combining the CDR3 with reference TRBV7-8 and TRBJ2-3 gives the whole variable domain GAGVSQSPRYKVAKRGQDVALRCDPISGHVSLFWYQQALGQGPEFLTYFQNEAQLDKSGLPSDRFFAERPEGSVSTLKIQRTQQEDSAVYLCASSLANTDTQYFGPGTRLTVL.

This sequence joins TRBV27 and TRBJ2-3; 11 bases map to TRBD1. The CDR3 length is 17 residues. V was pared by 2 bases and J by 5 bases, with 9 bases of the junction left unmatched. The germline V gene encodes CDR1 MNHEY and CDR2 SMNVEV (reference sequence). Written as DNA, the CDR3 is TGTGCCAGCAGTTTACTTCCGGGACAGGGGGTGGGAGATACGCAGTATTTT. Translating it yields CASSLLPGQGVGDTQYF.

The genes are TRBV14 and TRBJ2-1, with TRBD2 matching over 12 bases. This CDR3 comprises 17 residues. The trim removed 3 bases at V and 5 bases at J, leaving 8 bases unmatched. Germline assignment: CDR1 SGHDN and CDR2 FVKESK. The CDR3 sequence: CASSHFLAGGENNEQFF. CDR3 bases: TGTGCCAGCAGCCATTTCCTAGCGGGAGGGGAGAACAATGAGCAGTTCTTC.

The CDR3, as DNA: TGTGCCAGCAGGGGACAGGGATCAAATTCACCCCTCCACTTT. Translated: CASRGQGSNSPLHF. This chain joins TRBV2 and TRBJ1-6; TRBD1 agrees at 9 bases. The CDR3 extends over 14 amino acids. V lost 6 bases to trimming and J lost 7 bases; unmatched junction nucleotides: 4. Per the germline V gene, CDR1 is SNHLY and CDR2 is FYNNEI.

The rearrangement uses TRBV4-2 and TRBJ1-1; D may be TRBD1 (6 bases). This CDR3 has 13 residues. V dropped 3 bases and J dropped 5 bases, with 10 bases sitting between them. Germline V gives CDR1 LGHNA, CDR2 YNFKEQ. The CDR3 loop reads CASSQGGATEAFF. DNA for the CDR3: TGTGCCAGCAGCCAGGGGGGGGCGACTGAAGCTTTCTTT.

The chain couples TRBV6-4 to TRBJ2-3; 9 bases are shared with TRBD2. The CDR3 runs to 14 residues. Germline V gives CDR1 MRHNA, CDR2 SNTAGT. V shed 3 bases and J 7 bases; nucleotides not matched to a gene: 5. The CDR3 is CASSDGGRAHTQYF. The CDR3 DNA sequence: TGTGCCAGCAGTGATGGCGGGAGGGCCCATACGCAGTATTTT.

The chain is built from TRBV6-1 and TRBJ2-3; 11 bases are a match to TRBD2. J was trimmed by 4 bases and V by 2 bases; bases with no gene match: 8. Germline V gene data show CDR1 as MNHNS and CDR2 as SASEGT. The CDR3 runs 17 residues. Here the CDR3 reads CASSEYGLGLAADTQYF. The CDR3 DNA reads TGTGCCAGCAGTGAATATGGCTTGGGACTAGCGGCAGATACGCAGTATTTT.